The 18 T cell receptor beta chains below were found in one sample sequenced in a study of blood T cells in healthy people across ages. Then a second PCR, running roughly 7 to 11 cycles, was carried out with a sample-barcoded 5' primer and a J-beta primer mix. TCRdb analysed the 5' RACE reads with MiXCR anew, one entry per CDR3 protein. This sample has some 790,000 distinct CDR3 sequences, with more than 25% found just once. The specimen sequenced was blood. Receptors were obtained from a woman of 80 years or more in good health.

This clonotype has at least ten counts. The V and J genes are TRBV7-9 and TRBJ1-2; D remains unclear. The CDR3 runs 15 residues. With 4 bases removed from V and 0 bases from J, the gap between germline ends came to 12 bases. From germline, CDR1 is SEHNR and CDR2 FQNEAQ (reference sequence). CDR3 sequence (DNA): TGTGCCAGCAGCTCCTTCGGCGTAACTAACTATGGCTACACCTTC. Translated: CASSSFGVTNYGYTF.

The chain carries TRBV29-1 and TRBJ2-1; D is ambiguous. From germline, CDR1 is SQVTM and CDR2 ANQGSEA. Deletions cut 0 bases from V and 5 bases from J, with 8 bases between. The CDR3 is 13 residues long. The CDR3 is CSVEEVRNNEQFF. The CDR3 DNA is TGCAGCGTTGAAGAGGTGCGCAACAATGAGCAGTTCTTC.

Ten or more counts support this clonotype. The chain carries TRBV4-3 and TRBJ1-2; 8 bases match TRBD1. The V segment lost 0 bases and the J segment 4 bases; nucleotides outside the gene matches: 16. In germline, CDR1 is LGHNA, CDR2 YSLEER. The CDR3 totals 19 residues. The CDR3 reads CASSQDPPLRQGTTYGYTF. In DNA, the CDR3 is TGCGCCAGCAGCCAAGATCCCCCACTGCGACAGGGGACTACCTATGGCTACACCTTC.

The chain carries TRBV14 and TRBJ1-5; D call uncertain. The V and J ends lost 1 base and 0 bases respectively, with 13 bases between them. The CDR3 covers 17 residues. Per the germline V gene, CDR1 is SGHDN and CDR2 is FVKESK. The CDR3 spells CASSQVPPLCSNQPQHF. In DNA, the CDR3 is TGTGCCAGCAGCCAAGTACCGCCACTGTGTAGCAATCAGCCCCAGCATTTT.

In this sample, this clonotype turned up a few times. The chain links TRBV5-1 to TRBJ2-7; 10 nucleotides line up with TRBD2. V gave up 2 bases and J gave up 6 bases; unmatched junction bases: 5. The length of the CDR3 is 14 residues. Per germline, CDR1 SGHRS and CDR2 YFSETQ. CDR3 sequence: CASSFGPSGSEQYF. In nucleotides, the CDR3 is TGCGCCAGCAGCTTTGGGCCTAGCGGGAGCGAGCAGTACTTC.

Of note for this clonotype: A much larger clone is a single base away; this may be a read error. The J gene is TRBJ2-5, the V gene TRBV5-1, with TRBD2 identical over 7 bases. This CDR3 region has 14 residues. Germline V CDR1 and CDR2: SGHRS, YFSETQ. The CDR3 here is CASSLQAGRETQHF. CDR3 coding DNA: TGCGCCAGCAGCTTGCAAGCGGGGCGGGAGACCCAGCACTTC.

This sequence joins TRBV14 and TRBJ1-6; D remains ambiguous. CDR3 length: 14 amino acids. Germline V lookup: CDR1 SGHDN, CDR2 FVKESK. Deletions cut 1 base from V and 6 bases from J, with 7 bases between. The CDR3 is CASSQGGGNSPLHF. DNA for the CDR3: TGTGCCAGCAGCCAAGGGGGTGGTAATTCACCCCTCCACTTT.

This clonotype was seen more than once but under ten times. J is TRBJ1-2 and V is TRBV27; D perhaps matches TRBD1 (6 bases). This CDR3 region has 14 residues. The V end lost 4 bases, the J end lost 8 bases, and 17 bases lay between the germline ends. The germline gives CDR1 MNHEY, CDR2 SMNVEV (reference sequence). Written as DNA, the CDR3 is TGTGCCAGCAGTTCTCAGGGGAGAGTGGGCGGCTACACCTTC. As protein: CASSSQGRVGGYTF.

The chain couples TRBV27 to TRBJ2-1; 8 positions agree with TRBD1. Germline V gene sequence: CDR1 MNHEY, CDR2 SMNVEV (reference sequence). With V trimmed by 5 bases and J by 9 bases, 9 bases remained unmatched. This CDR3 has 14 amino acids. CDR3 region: CASSLRQGSGEQFF. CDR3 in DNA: TGTGCCAGCAGTCTCCGACAGGGGTCCGGTGAGCAGTTCTTC.

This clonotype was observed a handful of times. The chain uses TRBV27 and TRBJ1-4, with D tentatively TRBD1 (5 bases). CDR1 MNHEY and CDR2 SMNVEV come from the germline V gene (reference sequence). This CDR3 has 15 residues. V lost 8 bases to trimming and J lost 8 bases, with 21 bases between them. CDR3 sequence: CASRTGGAEGEKLFF. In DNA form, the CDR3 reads TGTGCCAGCCGAACTGGCGGGGCTGAGGGCGAAAAACTGTTTTTT.

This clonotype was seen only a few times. The CDR3 reads CASIPGQETNYGYTF. CDR3 nucleotide sequence: TGTGCCAGCATCCCCGGACAGGAGACGAACTATGGCTACACCTTC. The rearrangement uses TRBV2 and TRBJ1-2, with TRBD1 identical over 7 bases. The CDR3 runs to 15 residues. Unmatched junction bases numbered 10, after V lost 7 bases and J lost 2 bases. Germline loops: CDR1 SNHLY, CDR2 FYNNEI.

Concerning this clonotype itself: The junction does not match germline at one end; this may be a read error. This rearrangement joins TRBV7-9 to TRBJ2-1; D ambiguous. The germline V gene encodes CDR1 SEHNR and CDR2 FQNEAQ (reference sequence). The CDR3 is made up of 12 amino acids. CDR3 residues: CASSLPGDERFF. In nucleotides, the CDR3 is TGCGCCAGCAGCTTACCTGGCGATGAGCGGTTCTTC.

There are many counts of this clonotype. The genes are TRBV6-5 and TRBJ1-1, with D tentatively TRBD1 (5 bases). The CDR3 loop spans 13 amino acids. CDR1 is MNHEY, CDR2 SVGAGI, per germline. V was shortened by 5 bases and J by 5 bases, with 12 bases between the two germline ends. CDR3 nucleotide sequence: TGTGCCAGCAGTAACCGCAGGGTTACTGAAGCTTTCTTT. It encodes CASSNRRVTEAFF.

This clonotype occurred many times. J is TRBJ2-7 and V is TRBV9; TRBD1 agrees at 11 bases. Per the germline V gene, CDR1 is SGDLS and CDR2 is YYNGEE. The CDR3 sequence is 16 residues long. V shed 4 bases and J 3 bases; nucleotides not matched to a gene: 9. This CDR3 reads CASSPSGQGALYEQYF. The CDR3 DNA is TGTGCCAGCAGCCCTTCCGGACAGGGGGCTCTCTACGAGCAGTACTTC.

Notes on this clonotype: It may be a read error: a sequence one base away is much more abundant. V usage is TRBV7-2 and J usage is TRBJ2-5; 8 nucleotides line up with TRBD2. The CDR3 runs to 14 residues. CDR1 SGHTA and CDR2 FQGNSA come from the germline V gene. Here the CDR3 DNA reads TGTGCCGGCAGCGAAGGACTAGCTCAAGAGACCCAGTACTTC. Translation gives CAGSEGLAQETQYF.

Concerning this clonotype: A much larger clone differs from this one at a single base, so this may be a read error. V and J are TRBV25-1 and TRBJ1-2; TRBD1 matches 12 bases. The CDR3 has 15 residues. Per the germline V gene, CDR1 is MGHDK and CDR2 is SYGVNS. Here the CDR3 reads CTSSESGQGARGYTF. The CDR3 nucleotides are TGTACCAGCAGTGAGTCGGGACAGGGGGCTCGGGGCTACACCTTC.

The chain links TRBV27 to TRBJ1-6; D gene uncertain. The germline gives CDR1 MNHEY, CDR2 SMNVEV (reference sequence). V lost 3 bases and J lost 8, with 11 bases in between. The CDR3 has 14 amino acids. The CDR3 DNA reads TGTGCCAGCAGTTTCCCCCCGGGGTATTCACCCCTCCACTTT. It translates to CASSFPPGYSPLHF.

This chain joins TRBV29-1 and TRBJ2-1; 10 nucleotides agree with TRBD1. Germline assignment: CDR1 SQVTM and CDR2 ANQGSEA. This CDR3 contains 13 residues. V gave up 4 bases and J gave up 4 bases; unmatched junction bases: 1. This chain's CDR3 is CSVVGQGYNEQFF. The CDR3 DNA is TGCAGCGTTGTGGGACAGGGGTACAATGAGCAGTTCTTC.